The rows below give T cell receptor beta chains drawn from one sample of a study of human T cells and chemical hapten exposure. TCRdb re-derived calls from the RACE reads in MiXCR, one entry per CDR3 protein. The sample holds about 110,000 distinct CDR3 sequences, more than 9.5% seen once. Sequenced here: whole blood, sampled in connection with sensitization to the hapten diphenylcyclopropenone (DPC). The source of these receptors is a woman aged 40 to 50 with alopecia areata. Some clones in this sample may be carry-over from other donors' samples. Both conserved end residues are part of each CDR3. Fields, in order: clone size, J gene, V gene, D gene, CDR3 DNA, CDR3 protein. The D gene is left open where the match is weak. Not all rows give a size; the values are once, few, many and, for expanded clones, a class.

>many|TRBJ1-6|TRBV4-3|.
TGCGCCAGCAGCAAACAGGGCACATATAATTCACCCCTCCACTTT
CASSKQGTYNSPLHF
>many|TRBJ2-1|TRBV25-1|.
TGTGCCAGCAGTGATGACTCTAGCTCCTACAATGAGCAGTTCTTC
CASSDDSSSYNEQFF
>few|TRBJ1-6|TRBV6-2/TRBV6-3|.
TGTGCCAGCAGCCGACCCCGCGGACAGCTTATCAGTTCACCCCTCCACTTT
CASSRPRGQLISSPLHF
>many|TRBJ2-7|TRBV30|TRBD1
TGTGCCTGGGCCGGGACAGGGTACGGGCAGTACTTC
CAWAGTGYGQYF
>many|TRBJ1-1|TRBV29-1|.
TGCAGCACAAGCTCTCAGGGGCCCCCTGAAGCTTTCTTT
CSTSSQGPPEAFF
>.|TRBJ2-1|TRBV27|.
TGTGCCAGCAGTTTACCAGGCAAAGGGCAGTTCTTC
CASSLPGKGQFF
>once|TRBJ2-3|TRBV29-1|TRBD2
TGCAGCGTTTCCCGCGGACTAGCGGGGGGGTCCGATACGCAGTATTTT
CSVSRGLAGGSDTQYF
>many|TRBJ1-6|TRBV20-1|.
TGCAGTGCTGCCCTTGAGAGCTCCTATAATTCACCCCTCCACTTT
CSAALESSYNSPLHF
>few|TRBJ1-1|TRBV20-1|.
TGCAGTGCTAGAGACGGGCGTGCTGAAGCTTTCTTT
CSARDGRAEAFF
>.|TRBJ1-3|TRBV9|.
TGTGCCAGCAGCGTAGGGAGTTTGTCTGGAAACACCATATATTTT
CASSVGSLSGNTIYF
>many|TRBJ2-5|TRBV19|TRBD2
TGTGCCAGTAGTCCCCTAACCCCACCGGCTAGCGGGAGGGAAGAGACCCAGTACTTC
CASSPLTPPASGREETQYF
>.|TRBJ2-7|TRBV14|TRBD2
TGTGCCAGCAGCCCATTACGTGGTGCTAGCGGGATGGTATCCTACGAGCAGTACTTC
CASSPLRGASGMVSYEQYF
>many|TRBJ1-1|TRBV10-1|.
TGCGCCAGCAGTGACCCAGCCACTGAAGCTTTCTTT
CASSDPATEAFF
>few|TRBJ1-1|TRBV4-1|.
TGCGCCAGCAGCGGCCAGGGGCAAACGAACACTGAAGCTTTCTTT
CASSGQGQTNTEAFF
>many|TRBJ1-1|TRBV3-1|TRBD1
TGTGCCAGCAGCCCAGCCCGGGACAGCCTATTTCTGGGTGAAGCTTTCTTT
CASSPARDSLFLGEAFF
>.|TRBJ2-1|TRBV4-2|.
TGTGCCAGCAGCCCGGACCCCCGCTCCTACAATGAGCAGTTCTTC
CASSPDPRSYNEQFF
>.|TRBJ1-2|TRBV11-1|.
TGTGCCAGTTCGGTGGGGAAGATTAACTATGGCTACACCTTC
CASSVGKINYGYTF
>.|TRBJ2-1|TRBV20-1|TRBD2
TGCAGTGCCGCGGCGTCTAGCGGGGGGCGCCATGAGCAGTTCTTC
CSAAASSGGRHEQFF
>.|TRBJ2-5|TRBV10-3|TRBD2
TGTGCCATCAGTTCTGGACTAGCGGGAGAAGAGACCCAGTACTTC
CAISSGLAGEETQYF
>many|TRBJ2-7|TRBV12-3/TRBV12-4|.
TGTGCCAGCAGTCCCCCGGGCTACGAGCAGTACTTC
CASSPPGYEQYF
>.|TRBJ1-1|TRBV2|TRBD1
TGTGCCAGCAGGGAGGGACAGCCCGTTAACCACACTGAAGCTTTCTTT
CASREGQPVNHTEAFF
>few|TRBJ2-7|TRBV7-2|TRBD2
TGTGCCAGCAGCCTTAGCGGGGCTGCCTACGAGCAGTACTTC
CASSLSGAAYEQYF
>few|TRBJ1-1|TRBV29-1|.
TGCAGCGCAACTCCTTTCGGGACTGAAGCTTTCTTT
CSATPFGTEAFF
>.|TRBJ2-1|TRBV20-1|TRBD2
TGCAGTGCTCAGACTAGCGGGGGGGAGATCTTC
CSAQTSGGEIF
>many|TRBJ2-7|TRBV20-1|.
TGCAGTGCTAGGACAGCCCAAGCCTACGAGCAGTACTTC
CSARTAQAYEQYF
>.|TRBJ1-6|TRBV27|.
TGTGCCAGCAGCCCCGCAGGGAATAATTCACCCCTCCACTTT
CASSPAGNNSPLHF
>.|TRBJ2-2|TRBV7-7|TRBD2
TGTGCTAGCAGCTTAGGCGGGGGGGCGAACACCGGGGAGCTGTTTTTT
CASSLGGGANTGELFF
>many|TRBJ1-2|TRBV5-1|.
TGCGCCAGCAGCTTGGCCCGTGTCAACTATGGCTACACCTTC
CASSLARVNYGYTF
>many|TRBJ1-5|TRBV20-1|.
TGCAGTGCCACCAGCCGGGACAGCAATCAGCCCCAGCATTTT
CSATSRDSNQPQHF
>.|TRBJ2-2|TRBV11-3|.
TGTGCCAGCAGCCAAGCAATCCCCTCCGGGGAGCTGTTTTTT
CASSQAIPSGELFF